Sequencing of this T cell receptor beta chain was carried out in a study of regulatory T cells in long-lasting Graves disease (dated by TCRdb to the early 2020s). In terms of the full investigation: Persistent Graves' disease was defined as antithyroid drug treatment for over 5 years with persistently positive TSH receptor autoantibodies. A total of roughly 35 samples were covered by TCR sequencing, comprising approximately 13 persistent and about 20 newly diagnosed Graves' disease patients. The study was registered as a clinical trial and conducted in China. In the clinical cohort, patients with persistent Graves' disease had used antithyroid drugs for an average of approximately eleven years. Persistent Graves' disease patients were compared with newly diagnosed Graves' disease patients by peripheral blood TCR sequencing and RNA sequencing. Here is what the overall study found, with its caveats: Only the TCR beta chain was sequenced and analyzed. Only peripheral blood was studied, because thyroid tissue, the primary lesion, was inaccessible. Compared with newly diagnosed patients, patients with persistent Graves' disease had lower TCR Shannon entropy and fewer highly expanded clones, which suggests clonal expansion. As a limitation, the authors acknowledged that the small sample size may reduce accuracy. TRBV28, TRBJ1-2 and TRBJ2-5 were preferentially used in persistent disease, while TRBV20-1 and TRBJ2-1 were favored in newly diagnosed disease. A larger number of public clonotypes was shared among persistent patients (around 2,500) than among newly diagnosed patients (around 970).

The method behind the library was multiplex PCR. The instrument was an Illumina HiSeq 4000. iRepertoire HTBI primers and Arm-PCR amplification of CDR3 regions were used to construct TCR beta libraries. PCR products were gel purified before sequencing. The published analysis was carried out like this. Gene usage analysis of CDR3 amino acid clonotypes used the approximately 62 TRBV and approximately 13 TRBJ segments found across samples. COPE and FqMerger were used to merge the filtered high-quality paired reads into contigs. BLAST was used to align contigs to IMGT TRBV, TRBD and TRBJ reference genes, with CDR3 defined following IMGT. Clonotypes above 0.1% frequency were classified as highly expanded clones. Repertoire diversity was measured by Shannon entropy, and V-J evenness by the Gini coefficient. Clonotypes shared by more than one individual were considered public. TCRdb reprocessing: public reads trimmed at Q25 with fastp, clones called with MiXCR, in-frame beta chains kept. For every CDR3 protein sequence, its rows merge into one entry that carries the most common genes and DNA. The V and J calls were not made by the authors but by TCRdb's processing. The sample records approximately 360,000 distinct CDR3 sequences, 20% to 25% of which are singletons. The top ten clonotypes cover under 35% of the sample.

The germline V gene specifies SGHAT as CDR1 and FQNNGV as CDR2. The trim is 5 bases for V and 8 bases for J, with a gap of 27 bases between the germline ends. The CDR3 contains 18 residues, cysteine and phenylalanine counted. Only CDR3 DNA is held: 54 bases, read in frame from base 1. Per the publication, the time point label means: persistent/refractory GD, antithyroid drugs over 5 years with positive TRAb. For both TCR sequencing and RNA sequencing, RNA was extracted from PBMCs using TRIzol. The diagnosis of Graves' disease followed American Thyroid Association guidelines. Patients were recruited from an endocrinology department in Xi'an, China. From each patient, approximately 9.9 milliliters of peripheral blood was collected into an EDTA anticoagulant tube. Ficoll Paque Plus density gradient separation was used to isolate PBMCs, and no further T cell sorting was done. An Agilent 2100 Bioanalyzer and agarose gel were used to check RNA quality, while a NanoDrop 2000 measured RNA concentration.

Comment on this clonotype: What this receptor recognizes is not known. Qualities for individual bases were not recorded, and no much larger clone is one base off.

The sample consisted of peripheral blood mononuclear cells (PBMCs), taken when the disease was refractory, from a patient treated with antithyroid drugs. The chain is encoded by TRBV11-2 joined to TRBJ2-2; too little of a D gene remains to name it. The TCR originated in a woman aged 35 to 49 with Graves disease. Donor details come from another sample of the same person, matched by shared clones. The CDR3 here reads CASSPLSSGRMALGELFF. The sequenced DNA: TGTGCCAGCAGCCCTCTCTCCTCGGGCCGGATGGCCCTAGGGGAGCTGTTTTTT.